The clone carrying this T cell receptor beta chain was seen a handful of times. Its antigen is not known. The data are from a study of identical twins. TCRdb reprocessed the 5' RACE reads with MiXCR, giving one entry per CDR3 protein. The sample comprises around 490,000 distinct CDR3 sequences, roughly an eighth of which are singletons, and 0.95% to 1% rests with the top ten. Only healthy Caucasians were included as donors. Study results and limitations: An excess of low generation probability was shown by twin-shared out-of-frame alpha sequences.

The ends were cut back, 1 base at V and 6 bases at J, with 10 bases in the middle. There are 13 residues in the CDR3. The germline CDR1 and CDR2 sequences are SGHTA and FQGNSA. In addition, the sample was reused for a study of yellow fever vaccine responses in identical twins.

This chain uses TRBV7-2 with TRBJ2-7; no clear D gene. The specimen was CD4+ T cells sorted from blood. This receptor was obtained from a woman aged 18-29 years in good health. The DNA of the CDR3 is TGTGCCAGCAGCTTAGAAGGATCTTTCGAGCAGTACTTC. Residues: CASSLEGSFEQYF.